Sequencing of this T cell receptor (beta chain) was carried out in a study of blood T cell repertoires in COVID-19. Profiling relied on immunoSEQ multiplex PCR, and the TCRdb table lists in-frame clones only, not all of them. This sample has roughly 220,000 clones, with around 87% found just once. A remark on this clone: Other DNA sequences of this sample code for an identical CDR3.

Germline V CDR1 and CDR2: SEHNR, FQNEAQ (reference sequence). V was shortened by 5 bases and J by 1 base, with 6 bases between the two germline ends. The CDR3 is 12 residues long. The sequence was collected from a woman under 30 in a cohort exposed to, infected with or recovered from COVID-19 (not recorded which). J is TRBJ2-7 and V is TRBV7-9; D is unresolved. Sequencing was performed on PBMCs or T cells enriched from blood (not recorded which). The CDR3 loop is CASSPVSYEQYF. The CDR3 DNA follows: TGTGCCAGCAGCCCCGTTTCCTACGAGCAGTACTTC.